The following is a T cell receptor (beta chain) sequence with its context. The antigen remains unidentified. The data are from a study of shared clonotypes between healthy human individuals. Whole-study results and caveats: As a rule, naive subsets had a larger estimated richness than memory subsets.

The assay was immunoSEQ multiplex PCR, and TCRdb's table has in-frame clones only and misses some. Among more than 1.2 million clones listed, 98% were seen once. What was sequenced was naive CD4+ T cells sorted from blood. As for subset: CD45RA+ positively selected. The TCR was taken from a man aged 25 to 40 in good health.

The CDR3 is CASSPRGTTISRDQPQHF. The DNA for the CDR3 is TGTGCCAGCAGCCCCCGGGGGACGACGATCTCTAGAGATCAGCCCCAGCATTTT. This sequence joins TRBV11-2 and TRBJ1-5; TRBD1 might be the D (5 bases). The ends were cut back, 5 bases at V and 5 bases at J, with 25 bases in the middle. This CDR3 contains 18 residues. CDR1 and CDR2 from the germline V gene are SGHAT and FQNNGV.